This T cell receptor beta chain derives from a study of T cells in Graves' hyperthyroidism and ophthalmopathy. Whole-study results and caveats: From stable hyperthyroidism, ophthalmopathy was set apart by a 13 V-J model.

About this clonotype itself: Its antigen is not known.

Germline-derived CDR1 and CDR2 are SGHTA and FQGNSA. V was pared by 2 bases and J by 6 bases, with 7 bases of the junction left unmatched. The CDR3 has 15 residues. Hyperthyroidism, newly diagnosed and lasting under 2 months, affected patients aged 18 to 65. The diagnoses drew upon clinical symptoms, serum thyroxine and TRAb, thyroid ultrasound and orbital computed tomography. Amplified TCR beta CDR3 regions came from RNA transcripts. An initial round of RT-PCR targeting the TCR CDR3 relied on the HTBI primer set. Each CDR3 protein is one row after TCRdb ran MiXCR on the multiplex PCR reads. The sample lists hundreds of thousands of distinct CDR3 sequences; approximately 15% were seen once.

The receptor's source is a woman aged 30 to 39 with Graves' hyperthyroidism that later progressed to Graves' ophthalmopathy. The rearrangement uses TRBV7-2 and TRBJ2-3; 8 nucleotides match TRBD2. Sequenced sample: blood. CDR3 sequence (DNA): TGTGCCAGCAGCTTACGCCGACTAGCGATGGATACGCAGTATTTT. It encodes CASSLRRLAMDTQYF.